These T cell receptor beta chains were read from a single sample in a study of T cell repertoires in cytomegalovirus infection. Their cognate antigens are unknown. MiXCR, run by TCRdb on the reads, gives a single entry per CDR3 protein. The sample records approximately 1,000,000 distinct CDR3 sequences, roughly 31% being singletons. This specimen was cultured CD8+ T cells from PBMCs, taken from culture after CMV antigen stimulation. Receptors originate from a human donor in good health (CMV status not recorded). Some clones in this sample may be carry-over from other donors' samples. Both conserved end residues are part of each CDR3. A D gene is named only where the DNA matches it firmly. Part of the rows lack a size; the others show once, few, many or a class for expanded clones.

V,D,size,J,DNA,CDR3
TRBV19,TRBD2,-,TRBJ2-7,TGTGCCAGTAGTATAGGCGGGGGGAGCTACGAGCAGTACTTC,CASSIGGGSYEQYF
TRBV12-3/TRBV12-4,TRBD1,many,TRBJ1-5,TGTGCCAGCAGTCCCTCGGACAGGGGAAGCAATCAGCCCCAGCATTTT,CASSPSDRGSNQPQHF
TRBV7-9,-,few,TRBJ1-4,TGTGCCAGCAGCTTAAGTCGTTTCGGGGAAAAACTGTTTTTT,CASSLSRFGEKLFF
TRBV2,-,-,TRBJ2-1,TGTGCCAGCAGTGAAAGTGGGGGGAACTCCTACAATGAGCAGTTCTTC,CASSESGGNSYNEQFF
TRBV19,-,-,TRBJ1-2,TGTGCCAGTAGAACCGGAGGGGACGGCTACACCTTC,CASRTGGDGYTF
TRBV27,-,-,TRBJ1-2,TGTGCCAACAAATTCCGTCCGAGGAGGGACAAGGGTGGCTACACCTTC,CANKFRPRRDKGGYTF
TRBV27,-,-,TRBJ2-3,TGTGCCAGCGGTTCTTCAACCCCGTTGGATACGCAGTATTTT,CASGSSTPLDTQYF
TRBV7-9,-,-,TRBJ1-1,TGTGCCGGCAGCTTAGCGACTGAAGCTTTCTTT,CAGSLATEAFF
TRBV7-9,-,-,TRBJ2-6,TGTGCCAGCAGGTCCCCAGGGGTGCTGACAAAAGGGGGGGCCAACGTCCTGACTTTC,CASRSPGVLTKGGANVLTF
TRBV7-3,-,-,TRBJ1-6,TGTGCCAGTGGGACCGCTTCATCCCTCCACTTT,CASGTASSLHF
TRBV7-2,-,-,TRBJ1-4,TGTGCCAGCAGCTTAGCGTGGGAAAGTGAAAAACTGTTTTTT,CASSLAWESEKLFF
TRBV6-5,TRBD2,few,TRBJ2-1,TGTGCCAGCAGTTATAGCGGGGTATACAATGAGCAGTTCTTC,CASSYSGVYNEQFF
TRBV7-3,TRBD1,few,TRBJ1-1,TGTGCCAGCAGCTTGGGGGACAGGTCATTAAACACTGAAGCTTTCTTT,CASSLGDRSLNTEAFF
TRBV7-6,-,few,TRBJ1-2,TGTGCCAGCAGCCCTCAGGTCGGGCAGGACCCTGATGGCTACACCTTC,CASSPQVGQDPDGYTF
TRBV7-8,-,few,TRBJ2-7,TGTGCCAGCAGCTTAGGGGTCGACTACGAGCAGTACTTC,CASSLGVDYEQYF
TRBV7-2,-,-,TRBJ2-1,TGTGCCAGCATCCGCGACAACTACAATGAGCAGTTCTTC,CASIRDNYNEQFF
TRBV7-8,TRBD2,many,TRBJ2-7,TGTGCCAGCAGCTTAGATAGCGGGGGGGCGTCCTACGAGCAGTACTTC,CASSLDSGGASYEQYF
TRBV27,TRBD2,-,TRBJ2-5,TGTGCCAGCAGTTCCCAAGCGGGAGTGGCGGAGACCCAGTACTTC,CASSSQAGVAETQYF
TRBV4-1,-,-,TRBJ2-5,TGCGCCAGCAGCCAGACTCAGGGTTTCCGCCGCCAAGAGACCCAGTACTTC,CASSQTQGFRRQETQYF
TRBV24-1,TRBD1,-,TRBJ2-1,TGTGCCACCAGTGATTTAGGGGGCATTGGGCAGTTCTTC,CATSDLGGIGQFF
TRBV6-1,TRBD1,-,TRBJ1-3,TGTGCCAGCACCCCAGGAGGGGGCAGGGACACCATATATTTT,CASTPGGGRDTIYF
TRBV10-1,TRBD2,-,TRBJ2-1,TGCGCCAGCAGTGAGGCGCGGGGGGAAAATGAGCAGTTCTTC,CASSEARGENEQFF
TRBV19,-,-,TRBJ1-4,TGTGCCAGTAGTGCGTTACAGGGAGATGAAAAACTGTTTTTT,CASSALQGDEKLFF
TRBV7-6,-,-,TRBJ1-5,TGTGCCAGCAGCGATGAACGGTCACAAGATCAGCCCCAGCATTTT,CASSDERSQDQPQHF
TRBV12-3/TRBV12-4,-,many,TRBJ1-2,TGTGCCAGCACCCCTGGACAGCCCAGGGTCTATGGCTACACCTTC,CASTPGQPRVYGYTF
TRBV6-2/TRBV6-3,-,-,TRBJ2-2,TGTGCCAGCAGTTACTCGAAGAGAACCGGGGAGCTGTTTTTT,CASSYSKRTGELFF
TRBV7-6,TRBD1,many,TRBJ2-1,TGTGCCAGCAGCTCCACGGGACAGGGGGCCTACAATGAGCAGTTCTTC,CASSSTGQGAYNEQFF
TRBV7-2,-,many,TRBJ2-1,TGTGCCAGCTTGCTGTCAAGCTCCTACAATGAGCAGTTCTTC,CASLLSSSYNEQFF
TRBV12-3/TRBV12-4,-,-,TRBJ2-3,TGTGCCAGCAGGCCAACGAGGGACACCACTAGCACAGATACGCAGTATTTT,CASRPTRDTTSTDTQYF
TRBV7-8,-,-,TRBJ1-1,TGTGCCAGCAGCTCCCAACGTGGCACTGAAGCTTTCTTT,CASSSQRGTEAFF
TRBV7-9,-,few,TRBJ1-4,TGTGCCAGCTCGACTACAGCAACTAATGAAAAACTGTTTTTT,CASSTTATNEKLFF
TRBV7-9,-,-,TRBJ2-1,TGTGCCAGCACCCTTGGGGGGGCAATCTATGAGCAGTTCTTC,CASTLGGAIYEQFF
TRBV6-6,-,-,TRBJ2-3,TGTGCCAGCAGTCGACAGGTCGGAGATACGCAGTATTTT,CASSRQVGDTQYF
TRBV7-6,-,few,TRBJ2-3,TGTGCCAGCAGCCACACCAGGGGAACTAGCACAGATACGCAGTATTTT,CASSHTRGTSTDTQYF
TRBV7-2,-,few,TRBJ1-1,TGTGCCAGCAGCTTGTCGGCAGGAGACACTGAAGCTTTCTTT,CASSLSAGDTEAFF
TRBV28,TRBD1,once,TRBJ2-5,TGTGCCAGCAGTCCGGCTAGGGACAGACAAGAGACCCAGTACTTC,CASSPARDRQETQYF
TRBV6-5,-,few,TRBJ2-1,TGTGCCAGCACGGCCGGCTATAATGAGCAGTTCTTC,CASTAGYNEQFF
TRBV6-1,TRBD1,-,TRBJ2-7,TGTGCCAGCAGTGCAACCAATCTGGGACAGCTCTACGAGCAGTACTTC,CASSATNLGQLYEQYF
TRBV6-6,-,few,TRBJ1-5,TGTGCCAGCAGTTATGATCAGCCCCAGCATTTT,CASSYDQPQHF
TRBV10-3,-,-,TRBJ2-2,TGTGCCATCAGTGGTTACCCCTCCCTGGAGGAGCTGTTTTTT,CAISGYPSLEELFF
TRBV6-2/TRBV6-3,-,few,TRBJ2-7,TGTGCCAGCAGTCAAAGAAGAAGCTACGAGCAGTACTTC,CASSQRRSYEQYF
TRBV28,-,-,TRBJ1-5,TGTGCCAGCAGCTCAACAGGGAACAATCAGCCCCAGCATTTT,CASSSTGNNQPQHF
TRBV7-6,-,few,TRBJ1-6,TGTGCCAGCAGCTTAGAGGAGTCACCCCTCCACTTT,CASSLEESPLHF
TRBV12-5,-,-,TRBJ2-1,TGTGCTAGTGCCAGGACCGGCCCCTACAATGAGCAGTTCTTC,CASARTGPYNEQFF
TRBV20-1,TRBD2,-,TRBJ2-1,TGCAGTGGGACTAGCGGGGGGCCGGACAATGAGCAGTTCTTC,CSGTSGGPDNEQFF
TRBV10-3,TRBD1,-,TRBJ1-1,TGTGCCATCAGAGACCACGACAGGGCAAGTGAAGCTTTCTTT,CAIRDHDRASEAFF
TRBV6-1,-,-,TRBJ2-3,TGTGCCAGCAGTGAATTCGGGGTCGATACGCAGTATTTT,CASSEFGVDTQYF
TRBV6-8,TRBD2,-,TRBJ2-3,TGTGCCAGCAGTTACGGTGCTAGCGGGGGGGCATATACGCAGTATTTT,CASSYGASGGAYTQYF
TRBV6-6,-,-,TRBJ1-5,TGTGCCAGCAGTTACTCGATTGCCGATCAGCCCCAGCATTTT,CASSYSIADQPQHF
TRBV7-9,TRBD1,many,TRBJ2-4,TGTGCCAGCAGCTCGGGGACAGTGGCTGAATCCAAAAACATTCAGTACTTC,CASSSGTVAESKNIQYF
TRBV7-9,-,once,TRBJ2-7,TGTGCCAGCAGCTCGGGGACGGAGCCCTACAAGCAGTACTTC,CASSSGTEPYKQYF
TRBV7-6,TRBD1,-,TRBJ2-3,TGTGCCAGCAGCCGGACAGGGAATGTAAAGTATTTT,CASSRTGNVKYF
TRBV7-6,-,many,TRBJ2-1,TGTGCCAGCAGCTTCGAGCGGATCGCAATTGGTGAGCAGTTCTTC,CASSFERIAIGEQFF
TRBV29-1,TRBD2,-,TRBJ2-1,TGCAGCGTTGAAGGGACTAGCGGGGTAGGGTACAATGAGCAGTTCTTC,CSVEGTSGVGYNEQFF